This TCR beta chain was observed in a study of T cells in Graves' hyperthyroidism and ophthalmopathy. This clonotype was counted once. The CDR3 loop spans 13 amino acids. V was shortened by 6 bases and J by 6 bases, with 15 bases between the two germline ends. Looked up from germline, CDR1 is DFQATT and CDR2 is SNEGSKA (reference sequence). TCR beta CDR3 region amplification was performed from RNA transcripts. With the HTBI primer set, the TCR CDR3 went through a first round of RT-PCR. A single record per CDR3 protein comes from TCRdb applying MiXCR to the multiplex PCR reads. The sample records some 350,000 distinct CDR3 sequences, about 19% being singletons.

The genes are TRBV20-1 and TRBJ1-5, with D perhaps TRBD1 (6 bases). The sequence was collected from a woman aged 18-35 years with Graves' hyperthyroidism. The sequenced sample was blood. CDR3 sequence: CSASLGGSQPQHF. CDR3 coding DNA: TGCAGTGCGAGCTTAGGGGGATCTCAGCCCCAGCATTTT.